A selection of T cell receptor beta chains follows, all from one sample in a study of control samples from healthy donors and cancer patients. Data came from immunoSEQ multiplex PCR; TCRdb stores just in-frame clones and leaves some out. Altogether more than 85,000 clones are present, around 82% being singletons, with the ten largest covering 13%. Specimen: blood. These receptors came from a woman aged 50 to 60 in good health. Each CDR3 is given with its conserved first and last residue. Each record gives: CDR3 protein, V gene, J gene.

cdr3_aa: CASSQGGLSYNEQFF
v_call: TRBV11-3
j_call: TRBJ2-1

cdr3_aa: CASGPGTNTGELFF
v_call: TRBV12-5
j_call: TRBJ2-2

cdr3_aa: CASSFGRGDTYEQYF
v_call: TRBV28
j_call: TRBJ2-7

cdr3_aa: CASSFSPGTGELFF
v_call: TRBV27
j_call: TRBJ2-2

cdr3_aa: CASSLDPSGGYNEQFF
v_call: TRBV5-1
j_call: TRBJ2-1

cdr3_aa: CARRAGGRAGGLSQETQYF
v_call: TRBV9
j_call: TRBJ2-5

cdr3_aa: CASSLGTSGVSYNEQFF
v_call: TRBV5-1
j_call: TRBJ2-1

cdr3_aa: CASSLAPYNSPLHF
v_call: TRBV7-9
j_call: TRBJ1-6

cdr3_aa: CASRPTGGNYGYTF
v_call: TRBV28
j_call: TRBJ1-2

cdr3_aa: CASSFPLGLAGGKETQYF
v_call: TRBV27
j_call: TRBJ2-5

cdr3_aa: CASSQGLAGPPGEQYF
v_call: TRBV4-3
j_call: TRBJ2-7

cdr3_aa: CASSARGGAYGYTF
v_call: TRBV19
j_call: TRBJ1-2